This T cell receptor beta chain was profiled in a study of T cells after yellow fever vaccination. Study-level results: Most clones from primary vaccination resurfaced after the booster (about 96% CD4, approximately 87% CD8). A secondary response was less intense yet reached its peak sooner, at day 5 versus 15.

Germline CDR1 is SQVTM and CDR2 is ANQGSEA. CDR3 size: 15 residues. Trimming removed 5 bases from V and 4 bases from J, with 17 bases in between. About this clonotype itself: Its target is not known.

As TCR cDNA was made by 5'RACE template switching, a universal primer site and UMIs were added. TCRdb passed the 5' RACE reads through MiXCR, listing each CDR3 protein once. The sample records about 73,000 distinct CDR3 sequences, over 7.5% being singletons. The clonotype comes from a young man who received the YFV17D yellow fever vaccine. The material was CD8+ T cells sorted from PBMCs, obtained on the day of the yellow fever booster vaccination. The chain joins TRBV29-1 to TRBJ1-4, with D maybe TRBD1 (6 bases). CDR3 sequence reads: CSVMGTQWNNEKLFF. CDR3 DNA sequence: TGCAGCGTTATGGGGACACAGTGGAATAATGAAAAACTGTTTTTT.